The rows below give T cell receptor beta chains drawn from one sample of a study of Graves' ophthalmopathy and Graves' hyperthyroidism. Each CDR3 protein gets one entry after TCRdb re-called the multiplex PCR reads with MiXCR. The sample yields 150,000 or so distinct CDR3 sequences, less than 45% seen once. Sequencing was done on a sample of peripheral blood. The origin of the receptors is a middle-aged woman with Graves' ophthalmopathy. Each CDR3 is given with its conserved first and last residue. A D gene is named only where the DNA matches it firmly. Clone size is not always given. Where it is, it says once, few, many or a class for expanded clones.

v_call	clone_size	d_call	j_call	cdr3_aa	cdr3_nt
TRBV5-5	many	-	TRBJ2-7	CASSRNRDIGYEQYF	TGTGCCAGCAGCAGAAACCGGGACATCGGCTACGAGCAGTACTTC
TRBV15	-	-	TRBJ2-7	CATSREISNEQYF	TGTGCCACCAGCAGGGAGATAAGTAACGAGCAGTACTTC
TRBV4-3	many	-	TRBJ1-6	CASSQDNGGWGSPLHF	TGCGCCAGCAGCCAAGATAACGGCGGCTGGGGTTCACCCCTCCACTTT
TRBV6-2/TRBV6-3	-	-	TRBJ1-2	CASTDGEGNGYTF	TGTGCCAGCACCGACGGGGAGGGGAATGGCTACACCTTC
TRBV29-1	many	TRBD1	TRBJ1-1	CSGDRGRAEAFF	TGCAGCGGTGACAGGGGTAGGGCTGAAGCTTTCTTT
TRBV5-4	many	-	TRBJ2-7	CASSLTGNEQYF	TGTGCCAGCAGCTTGACAGGTAACGAGCAGTACTTC
TRBV28	many	TRBD1	TRBJ1-1	CASSDLPGTRDREDTEAFF	TGTGCCAGCAGCGACCTACCGGGGACGAGGGACAGGGAGGACACTGAAGCTTTCTTT
TRBV5-1	many	-	TRBJ2-7	CASKLATEFYEQYF	TGCGCCAGCAAGCTTGCTACTGAATTCTACGAGCAGTACTTC
TRBV7-2	-	-	TRBJ2-5	CASSSPRGHTQETQYF	TGTGCCAGCAGCTCCCCACGGGGACATACGCAAGAGACCCAGTACTTC
TRBV12-3/TRBV12-4	-	TRBD1	TRBJ1-1	CASSYRTGRTEAFF	TGTGCCAGCAGTTACCGGACAGGGCGGACTGAAGCTTTCTTT
TRBV7-2	-	-	TRBJ1-5	CASSKGGLSNQPQHF	TGTGCCAGCAGTAAGGGGGGCCTGAGCAATCAGCCCCAGCATTTT
TRBV3-1	many	-	TRBJ1-1	CASSQGPWNTEAFF	TGTGCCAGCAGCCAAGGGCCCTGGAACACTGAAGCTTTCTTT
TRBV30	-	TRBD1	TRBJ1-2	CAWSGLTGDSGYTF	TGTGCCTGGAGTGGACTCACAGGGGACTCTGGCTACACCTTC
TRBV2	once	TRBD1	TRBJ1-1	CASSARPTGDTEAFF	TGTGCCAGCAGTGCCAGACCTACAGGGGACACTGAAGCTTTCTTT
TRBV11-2	-	TRBD1	TRBJ1-2	CASSLGQGSDGYTF	TGTGCCAGCAGCTTAGGACAGGGATCGGATGGCTACACCTTC
TRBV20-1	-	-	TRBJ1-2	CSARPEGSNYGYTF	TGCAGTGCTCGTCCTGAGGGCAGTAACTATGGCTACACCTTC
TRBV7-2	-	-	TRBJ1-2	CASSLRNEGYGYTF	TGTGCCAGCAGCTTAAGAAATGAGGGGTATGGCTACACCTTC
TRBV11-2	-	TRBD2	TRBJ2-2	CASSLGGTSFNTGELFF	TGTGCCAGCAGCTTAGGCGGGACTAGTTTTAACACCGGGGAGCTGTTTTTT
TRBV27	many	-	TRBJ1-5	CASSLVGVHQPQHF	TGTGCCAGCAGCCTAGTGGGGGTACATCAGCCCCAGCATTTT
TRBV27	-	-	TRBJ2-7	CASSMTGVYEQYF	TGTGCCAGCAGCATGACAGGAGTCTACGAGCAGTACTTC
TRBV7-2	-	-	TRBJ1-6	CASSLVVGVGSYNSPLHF	TGTGCCAGCAGCTTAGTTGTGGGGGTTGGGTCCTATAATTCACCCCTCCACTTT
TRBV6-1	many	-	TRBJ2-2	CASSDGTIGELFF	TGTGCCAGCAGTGACGGGACAATCGGGGAGCTGTTTTTT
TRBV30	-	-	TRBJ2-7	CAWTNTGPSSYEQYF	TGTGCCTGGACAAATACAGGGCCCAGCTCCTACGAGCAGTACTTC
TRBV7-2	many	TRBD1	TRBJ1-6	CASSLVGQGNSPLHF	TGTGCCAGCAGCTTAGTAGGACAGGGGAATTCACCCCTCCACTTT
TRBV29-1	many	-	TRBJ1-1	CSVELQINTEAFF	TGCAGCGTTGAACTCCAGATAAACACTGAAGCTTTCTTT
TRBV29-1	many	-	TRBJ1-2	CSVEDLTRRYGYTF	TGCAGCGTTGAAGATCTTACCAGACGGTATGGCTACACCTTC
TRBV5-1	-	TRBD1	TRBJ1-6	CASSLVGTGDSPLHF	TGCGCCAGCAGCTTGGTAGGGACAGGAGATTCACCCCTCCACTTT
TRBV6-1	-	-	TRBJ1-1	CASSEANSNTEAFF	TGTGCCAGCAGTGAAGCGAACAGCAACACTGAAGCTTTCTTT
TRBV19	many	-	TRBJ1-5	CASRPQLYSNQPQHF	TGTGCCAGTAGGCCACAGCTGTATAGCAATCAGCCCCAGCATTTT
TRBV24-1	many	-	TRBJ1-2	CATSDPLRHGHTF	TGTGCCACCAGTGATCCCCTCAGACATGGCCACACCTTC
TRBV28	-	TRBD2	TRBJ2-7	CASSLGGTSLVYEQYF	TGTGCCAGCAGTTTAGGGGGGACTAGTCTCGTCTACGAGCAGTACTTC
TRBV12-3/TRBV12-4	once	-	TRBJ1-1	CASIDDRPNTEAFF	TGTGCCAGCATCGATGACAGACCAAACACTGAAGCTTTCTTT
TRBV20-1	many	-	TRBJ2-5	CSEEGGIGETQYF	TGCAGCGAGGAGGGGGGTATTGGAGAGACCCAGTACTTC
TRBV7-9	many	-	TRBJ2-7	CASSLKGPYEQYF	TGTGCCAGCAGCTTGAAGGGGCCCTACGAGCAGTACTTC
TRBV2	-	-	TRBJ1-1	CASSEDANTEAFF	TGTGCCAGCAGTGAGGACGCGAACACTGAAGCTTTCTTT